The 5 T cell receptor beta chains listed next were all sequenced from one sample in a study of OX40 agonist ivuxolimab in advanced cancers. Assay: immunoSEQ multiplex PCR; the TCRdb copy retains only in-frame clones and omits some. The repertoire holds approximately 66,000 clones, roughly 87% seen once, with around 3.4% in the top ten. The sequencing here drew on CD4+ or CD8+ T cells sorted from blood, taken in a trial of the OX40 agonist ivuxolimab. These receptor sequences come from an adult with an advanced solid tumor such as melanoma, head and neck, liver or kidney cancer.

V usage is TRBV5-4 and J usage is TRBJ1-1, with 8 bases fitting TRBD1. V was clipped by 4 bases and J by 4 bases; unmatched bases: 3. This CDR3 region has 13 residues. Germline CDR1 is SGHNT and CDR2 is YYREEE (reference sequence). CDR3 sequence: CASSVDRGTEAFF. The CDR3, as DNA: TGTGCCAGCAGCGTAGACAGGGGCACTGAAGCTTTCTTT.

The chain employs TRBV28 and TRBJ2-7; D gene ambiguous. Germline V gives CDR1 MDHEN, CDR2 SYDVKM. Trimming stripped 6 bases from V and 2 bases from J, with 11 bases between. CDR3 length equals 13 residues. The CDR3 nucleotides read TGTGCCAGCAGGCTCCTCGACGCCTACGAGCAGTACTTC. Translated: CASRLLDAYEQYF.

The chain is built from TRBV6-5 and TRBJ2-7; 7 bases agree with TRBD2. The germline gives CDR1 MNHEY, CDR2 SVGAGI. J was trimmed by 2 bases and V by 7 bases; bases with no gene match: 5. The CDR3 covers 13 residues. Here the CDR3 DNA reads TGTGCCAGCACCTCAACTAGCGCCTACGAGCAGTACTTC. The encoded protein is CASTSTSAYEQYF.

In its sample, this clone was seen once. The CDR3 spells CASSLDGGGAYEQYF. In nucleotides, the CDR3 is TGTGCCAGCAGCTTGGACGGCGGGGGGGCCTACGAGCAGTACTTC. The gene calls are TRBV5-4 and TRBJ2-7; 9 nucleotides align to TRBD2. V lost 0 bases to trimming and J lost 2 bases; unmatched junction nucleotides: 3. CDR3 length: 15 residues. Germline lookup yields CDR1 SGHNT and CDR2 YYREEE (reference sequence).

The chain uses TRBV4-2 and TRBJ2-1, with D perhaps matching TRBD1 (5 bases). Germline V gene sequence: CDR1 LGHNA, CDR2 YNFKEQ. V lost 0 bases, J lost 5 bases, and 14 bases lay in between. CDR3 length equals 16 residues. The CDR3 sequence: CASSQDWGALNNEQFF. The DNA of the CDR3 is TGTGCCAGCAGCCAAGATTGGGGCGCTCTCAACAATGAGCAGTTCTTC.